This passage covers 3 T cell receptor beta chains from one sample sequenced in a study of T cell responses to AZD1222 COVID-19 vaccine (dated by TCRdb to the early 2020s). Library creation used the immunoSEQ multiplex PCR assay. Here the immuneACCESS table is served through TCRdb, limited to in-frame sequences with V and J called. Missing clones are a known gap in these copies; in checked studies unresolved V genes cover under half, and the rest lacks a known reason. This sample has under 300,000 clones in its table, and more than 80% of those were observed once. About 0.5% of the sample comes from the top ten. According to the study, the label for this sample's time point signals: baseline before first vaccination. Here the sequenced sample was peripheral blood, taken on day 0 of AZD1222 vaccination. Receptor source: an adult in good health.

V gene TRBV19 combines with J gene TRBJ2-1; 8 nucleotides match TRBD2. The germline V gene has CDR1 LNHDA and CDR2 SQIVND (reference sequence). V dropped 3 bases and J dropped 5; count of bases not matched to a gene: 3. This CDR3 has 14 residues. In nucleotides, the CDR3 is TGTGCCAGTAGTATGTCGGGAGGGAACAATGAGCAGTTCTTC. It encodes CASSMSGGNNEQFF.

V gene TRBV9 combines with J gene TRBJ2-3; D may correspond to TRBD1 or TRBD2 (5 bases each). The CDR3 sequence is 16 residues long. Between the trimmed V and J ends, which lost 3 bases and 5 bases, there was a span of 19 bases. In germline, CDR1 is SGDLS, CDR2 YYNGEE. CDR3: CASSAETGTLGDTQYF. For the CDR3, the DNA is TGTGCCAGCAGCGCCGAGACCGGGACCCTCGGAGATACGCAGTATTTT. Together with reference TRBV9 and TRBJ2-3, the CDR3 gives the full variable domain: DSGVTQTPKHLITATGQRVTLRCSPRSGDLSVYWYQQSLDQGLQFLIQYYNGEERAKGNILERFSAQQFPDLHSELNLSSLELGDSALYFCASSAETGTLGDTQYFGPGTRLTVL.

The chain joins TRBV7-3 to TRBJ2-1, with 9 bases matching TRBD1. The V gene end was trimmed by 5 bases and the J gene end by 4 bases; junction bases not matched to a gene: 3. Germline loops: CDR1 SGHTA, CDR2 FQGTGA. The length of the CDR3 is 14 residues. The CDR3 bases are TGTGCCAGCAGCCTACAGGGGGCTTACAATGAGCAGTTCTTC. This translates into CASSLQGAYNEQFF.